This entry is about one T cell receptor beta chain. Its antigen target is currently unknown. Per-base quality was not reported, and no clone a single base away is much larger than it. This entry comes from a study of CD8 T cells in seronegative destructive rheumatoid arthritis (dated by TCRdb to 2018 to 2021). Notes on the research overall: Most of the eight CND-RA patients were receiving biological drugs at sampling. The study compared peripheral CD8+ TCRbeta repertoires from patients with CCP-negative destructive rheumatoid arthritis (CND-RA) against repertoires from newly diagnosed seropositive RA, seronegative RA and healthy controls. Rather than undergoing new sequencing, the seropositive RA, seronegative RA and healthy control comparison cohorts were drawn from an earlier published TCRbeta dataset. Broader findings and caveats from the paper: With age adjusted for, CD8+ TCRbeta repertoires in CND-RA patients appeared less diverse and more clonal than repertoires in other RA subtypes. A distinct set of enriched public clonotypes appeared to be present in CND-RA patients, and the authors interpreted this finding as support for a separate disease subset. Because no diagnostic samples were available, the TCR repertoire differences may partly reflect poor disease control over the years rather than being present at onset. Compared with controls and other RA subtypes, CND-RA repertoires contained more CMV-reactive and fewer influenza A-reactive CD8+ TCRbeta sequences. The study acknowledged the small size of the CND-RA cohort as a limitation. Across the approximately 120,000 clonotypes tested, no public clonotype enrichment survived Benjamini-Hochberg correction.

Genomic DNA from CD8+ cells was used for TCRbeta sequencing, which was performed according to the manufacturer's instructions. TCRbeta sequencing used the immunoSEQ assay and was run at a genomics technology centre in Finland. Per the source publication's procedure: Clonotype tables generated by the immunoSEQ preprocessing pipeline were converted into VDJtools format, and non-productive clonotypes were filtered out. Samples with fewer than 10,000 reads were excluded, the remaining samples were subsampled to 10,000 reads, and most of the eight CND-RA samples met this threshold. Using the VDJtools CalcDiversityStats function on data subsampled to 10,000 reads, the Shannon-Wiener, Simpson and clonality indices were calculated. To infer antigen specificity, non-singleton TCRbeta clonotypes were hard-matched against VDJdb, with no mismatches permitted. Clusters with potentially shared antigen targets were formed by grouping CDR3 sequences that differed by one amino acid (Hamming distance 1). Public clonotypes were tested for group enrichment with one-sided Fisher's exact tests after resampling groups to six samples, repeated ten times. The table comes from immuneACCESS by way of TCRdb, which keeps in-frame sequences with V and J called. Part of the clones is missing from these tables; in studies checked, under half for an unresolved V gene and the rest for unknown reasons. That table gives V, J and clone size, and the DNA gave D and trimming. The sample table shows roughly 13,000 clones, and around 86% are seen once. 25% to 30% of the sample lies in the top ten.

CND-RA patients tested negative on the clinical CCP2 antibody test, and even with active therapy their joint destruction kept progressing. Every CND-RA patient showed typical joint destruction in the wrists and ankles and had failed conventional anti-rheumatic therapy. Instead of being sampled at diagnosis, CND-RA patients were sampled after long disease histories, which in several cases spanned decades. Roughly 50 millilitres of EDTA-anticoagulated peripheral blood were drawn from each patient. Ficoll-Paque PLUS density gradient separation was used to isolate peripheral blood mononuclear cells. AutoMACS magnetic bead positive selection was used to isolate CD8+ cells from fresh or cryopreserved PBMCs, and purity was verified by flow cytometry. Nucleospin Tissue or Tissue XS kits were used for genomic DNA extraction, and quantification was performed on a Qubit 2.0 fluorometer. The cysteine opens and the phenylalanine closes a CDR3 of 13 amino acids. Only the CDR3 DNA is retained, 39 bases long and in frame from the first base. CDR1 and CDR2 were assigned from the germline V gene (reference sequence) as SEHNR and FQNEAQ. A distance of 9 bases separates the germline ends of V and J, which lose 5 bases and 2 bases respectively.

Sequencing was done on a sample of CD8+ T cells from blood. This TCR was sampled from a woman between 30 and 55 years old with seronegative destructive rheumatoid arthritis. The rearranged segments are TRBV7-9 and TRBJ1-1; the D segment cannot be called with confidence. The DNA is TGTGCCAGCAGCCGTTGGCCTAACACTGAAGCTTTCTTT. This encodes CASSRWPNTEAFF.